This entry concerns a single T cell receptor (beta chain). Its antigen is not identified. The sample belongs to a study of cytomegalovirus exposure and HLA in healthy donors. Study conclusions and caveats: In a later analysis, specific HLA alleles were associated with 16,000 or so TCR beta sequences at a 0.05 false discovery rate. Productive rates of about 90% or about 30% were seen for most TCR beta V segments in an earlier analysis. In a later analysis, TCR beta V- and J-gene trimming showed a link to a missense DCLRE1C variant.

The PCR employed 60 Vbeta primers together with 13 Jbeta primers. The assay was immunoSEQ multiplex PCR, and TCRdb's table has in-frame clones only and misses some. The sample has 25,000 to 35,000 clones, around nine tenths seen once. The germline CDR1 and CDR2 sequences are PRHDT and FYEKMQ (reference sequence). J was trimmed by 1 base and V by 8 bases; bases with no gene match: 8. The CDR3 consists of 15 residues. Whereas donors were nominally healthy upon sampling, unrecorded immune exposures were probable. This sequence was found in a boy between 10 and 17 years old in good health and CMV-seronegative. The chain links TRBV13 to TRBJ2-7; 10 nucleotides match TRBD1. The sample consisted of PBMCs. The CDR3 here is CASSFSGQGSYEQYF. CDR3 nucleotides: TGTGCCAGCTCTTTCTCGGGACAGGGGTCCTACGAGCAGTACTTC.